A single sample gave rise to the 20 T cell receptor beta chains below, sequenced in a study of cytomegalovirus exposure and HLA in healthy donors. It was with 60 Vbeta and 13 Jbeta primers that the PCR ran. Here immunoSEQ multiplex PCR was the method, and the copy in TCRdb shows in-frame clones only, minus some. The table lists about 64,000 clones, 60% to 80% of them singletons, with more than 4.5% in the top ten. Input material: PBMCs. The receptors were sampled from a male donor in good health and CMV-seropositive.

The rearrangement joins TRBV7-2 to TRBJ1-4; D unresolved. V was pared by 1 base and J by 7 bases, with 16 bases between. Germline CDR1 is SGHTA and CDR2 is FQGNSA. The CDR3 covers 16 residues. DNA for the CDR3: TGTGCCAGCAGCTTAGTTACCGGTCGGGAGGGTGAAAAACTGTTTTTT. Protein: CASSLVTGREGEKLFF.

This clone has a single count. The chain recombines TRBV6-5 with TRBJ2-2; D is unresolved. CDR3 length: 14 amino acids. The V end was cut by 6 bases, the J end by 6 bases, with 14 bases between. Germline CDR1 and CDR2: MNHEY and SVGAGI. The CDR3 sequence is CASSLLLRPGELFF. CDR3 bases: TGTGCCAGCAGCCTTTTACTTCGCCCCGGGGAGCTGTTTTTT.

This sequence joins TRBV2 and TRBJ1-2; D gene uncertain. The CDR3 has 14 amino acids. Germline V gene lookup returns CDR1 SNHLY and CDR2 FYNNEI. Trimming removed 3 bases at V and 3 bases at J, with 11 bases between. Here the CDR3 reads CASSDASPYYGYTF. CDR3 nucleotides: TGTGCCAGCAGTGATGCCAGTCCTTACTATGGCTACACCTTC.

The DNA of the CDR3 is TGTGCCAGCAGCCCTCAACAGCGGGCGTACAATGAGCAGTTCTTC. Residues: CASSPQQRAYNEQFF. The rearrangement joins TRBV14 to TRBJ2-1, with D possibly being TRBD2 (6 bases). Trimming took 4 bases from V and 4 from J, leaving 14 bases between them. The CDR3 loop spans 15 amino acids. Germline CDR1 SGHDN, CDR2 FVKESK.

The J gene is TRBJ1-4, the V gene TRBV7-8, with TRBD1 matching 7 bases. This CDR3 comprises 17 residues. The ends lost 0 bases at V and 3 bases at J; junction bases unmatched: 7. Germline loops: CDR1 SGHVS, CDR2 FQNEAQ. The CDR3 nucleotides read TGTGCCAGCAGCTTAGCGGTGACAGGGAGGTCTAATGAAAAACTGTTTTTT. Its protein product is CASSLAVTGRSNEKLFF.

This rearrangement joins TRBV6-4 to TRBJ1-1; D is ambiguous. The CDR3 length is 14 residues. Germline V gene lookup returns CDR1 MRHNA and CDR2 SNTAGT. With 4 bases removed from V and 6 bases from J, the gap between germline ends came to 15 bases. DNA for the CDR3: TGTGCCAGCAGTGTTACTTCAGGAATCTCTGAAGCTTTCTTT. This gives the protein CASSVTSGISEAFF.

This chain connects TRBV29-1 to TRBJ2-2; D not resolved. Germline lookup yields CDR1 SQVTM and CDR2 ANQGSEA. The CDR3 length is 12 residues. Trimming left V 7 bases short and J 5 bases short, with 11 bases between. The CDR3 reads CSALPGTGELFF. The CDR3 DNA reads TGCAGCGCCCTACCGGGTACCGGGGAGCTGTTTTTT.

The chain is built from TRBV6-5 and TRBJ2-5; 7 bases map to TRBD1. Matching the DNA end better, TRBJ2-7 makes the J call doubtful. The CDR3 is 14 residues long. Germline lookup yields CDR1 MNHEY and CDR2 SVGAGI. CDR3 loop: CASRAGTVAYEQYF. The CDR3 nucleotides are TGTGCCAGCAGGGCCGGGACAGTAGCCTACGAGCAGTACTTC.

The J gene is TRBJ2-5, the V gene TRBV20-1; no clear D. CDR1 DFQATT and CDR2 SNEGSKA come from the germline V gene (reference sequence). Between the trimmed V and J ends, which lost 5 bases and 10 bases, there was a span of 14 bases. This CDR3 is built from 11 residues. This chain's CDR3 is CSAVPSLSQYF. In DNA form, the CDR3 reads TGCAGTGCTGTCCCGTCGCTAAGCCAGTACTTC.

This clone appeared a single time. V usage is TRBV10-3 and J usage is TRBJ2-7, with a possible D match to TRBD1 (5 bases). The CDR3 runs 15 residues. Trimming shortened V by 2 bases and J by 0 bases, and 11 bases separated the two germline ends. CDR1 and CDR2 from the germline V gene are ENHRY and SYGVKD. The CDR3 here is CAISEGALSSYEQYF. In DNA form, the CDR3 reads TGTGCCATCAGTGAGGGGGCCCTCAGCTCCTACGAGCAGTACTTC.

The gene calls are TRBV28 and TRBJ2-7; possible D gene TRBD2, 5 bases. Germline CDR1 MDHEN, CDR2 SYDVKM. CDR3 length: 15 residues. V dropped 5 bases and J dropped 0 bases, with 14 bases sitting between them. CDR3 sequence reads: CASSLKWTASYEQYF. The CDR3 DNA reads as TGTGCCAGCAGTCTCAAATGGACTGCCTCCTACGAGCAGTACTTC.

This clone was seen a few times. The chain links TRBV7-9 to TRBJ2-2; the D gene is possibly TRBD1 (5 bases). The CDR3 is 14 amino acids. V was shortened by 2 bases and J by 2 bases, with 6 bases between the two germline ends. Looked up from germline, CDR1 is SEHNR and CDR2 is FQNEAQ (reference sequence). The CDR3 nucleotides read TGTGCCAGCAGCTTACAGGGAAACACCGGGGAGCTGTTTTTT. Translation gives CASSLQGNTGELFF.

In its sample, this clone was seen once. The V and J genes are TRBV19 and TRBJ1-2, with TRBD1 matching over 9 bases. V lost 7 bases to trimming and J lost 6 bases; unmatched junction nucleotides: 9. The germline CDR1 and CDR2 sequences are LNHDA and SQIVND (reference sequence). The length of the CDR3 is 14 residues. DNA of the CDR3: TGTGCCAGTAAAAGTACCGGACAGGGGAATGGCTACACCTTC. The encoded protein is CASKSTGQGNGYTF.

V and J are TRBV6-1 and TRBJ2-2; tentatively, D is TRBD1 (5 bases). Germline CDR1 is MNHNS and CDR2 is SASEGT. The V and J ends lost 7 bases and 4 bases respectively, with 13 bases between them. The CDR3 sequence is 14 residues long. CDR3 sequence reads: CASKMGRATGELFF. The CDR3 DNA is TGTGCCAGCAAAATGGGCAGGGCCACCGGGGAGCTGTTTTTT.

This chain links TRBV6-6 with TRBJ2-1; tentative D call: TRBD2 (6 bases). In germline, CDR1 is MNHNY, CDR2 SVGAGI (reference sequence). The CDR3 spans 16 residues. Trimming stripped 4 bases from V and 0 bases from J, with 13 bases between. CDR3 protein: CASSSKRGSSYNEQFF. In DNA, the CDR3 is TGTGCCAGCAGTTCCAAACGGGGGAGCTCCTACAATGAGCAGTTCTTC.

V and J are TRBV4-3 and TRBJ2-2; 8 bases line up with TRBD1. Germline V gene sequence: CDR1 LGHNA, CDR2 YSLEER. The CDR3 extends over 18 amino acids. With V trimmed by 4 bases and J by 3 bases, 13 bases remained unmatched. Here the CDR3 DNA reads TGCGCCAGCAGCCGCCAATCTCCCAGGGGGCCCGACACCGGGGAGCTGTTTTTT. Amino acid sequence: CASSRQSPRGPDTGELFF.

The J gene is TRBJ2-7, the V gene TRBV19; D is possibly TRBD1 (6 bases). The length of the CDR3 is 14 residues. V was cut by 0 bases and J by 6 bases, with 12 bases left in between. Germline CDR1 is LNHDA and CDR2 is SQIVND (reference sequence). The CDR3 sequence is CASSIEGAGSEQYF. In DNA, the CDR3 is TGTGCCAGTAGTATAGAGGGGGCCGGGTCCGAGCAGTACTTC.

This clone was observed a few times. The gene calls are TRBV28 and TRBJ1-1, with no clear D. This CDR3 has 13 residues. The germline gives CDR1 MDHEN, CDR2 SYDVKM. The germline V and J ends were trimmed by 2 bases and 5 bases, with 9 bases remaining between them. The CDR3 loop is CASSLPIGTEAFF. The DNA for the CDR3 is TGTGCCAGCAGTTTACCCATCGGGACTGAAGCTTTCTTT.

The DNA for the CDR3 is TGTGCCAGCAGCTCATCGGGGAACACAGATACGCAGTATTTT. Its protein is CASSSSGNTDTQYF. The chain employs TRBV11-1 and TRBJ2-3; maybe TRBD2 (5 bases). The CDR3 sequence is 14 residues long. Germline loops: CDR1 SGHAT, CDR2 FQDESV (reference sequence). Between the trimmed V and J ends, which lost 4 bases and 2 bases, there was a span of 10 bases.

The genes are TRBV6-1 and TRBJ1-4, with 10 bases fitting TRBD1. Germline lookup yields CDR1 MNHNS and CDR2 SASEGT. This CDR3 comprises 12 residues. J gave up 6 bases and V 11 bases, and 3 bases lay outside the gene matches. CDR3 in amino acids: CAGGTGDEKLFF. The CDR3 region has the DNA TGTGCCGGGGGGACAGGGGATGAAAAACTGTTTTTT.